Listed below are T cell receptor beta chains from one sample, sequenced in a study of T cell responses to AZD1222 COVID-19 vaccine. Only in-frame clones appear in the TCRdb table, and some are missing; sequencing was by immunoSEQ multiplex PCR. This sample yields about 150,000 clones, of which 93% are seen a single time; 5.1% belongs to the top ten. The starting material was peripheral blood, obtained on day 0 of AZD1222 vaccination. The receptors here all came from an adult in good health. Both conserved end residues are part of each CDR3. A D gene is named only where the DNA matches it firmly. The size of a clone is reported for some rows only, either as once, few or many, or as a class for expanded clones.

V gene,clone size,D gene,J gene,CDR3 protein,CDR3 DNA
TRBV18,-,-,TRBJ1-1,CASSRQETVVGVNTEAFF,TGTGCCAGCTCACGACAAGAGACAGTTGTTGGTGTGAACACTGAAGCTTTCTTT
TRBV19,-,-,TRBJ1-5,CASSIGQRSNQPQHF,TGTGCCAGTAGTATAGGGCAGCGGAGCAATCAGCCCCAGCATTTT
TRBV29-1,-,-,TRBJ1-2,CSVGPRGGRGYTF,TGCAGCGTTGGGCCCCGAGGGGGTCGTGGCTACACCTTC
TRBV7-8,-,-,TRBJ2-1,CASSLRGQNSYNEQFF,TGTGCCAGCAGCTTACGTGGACAGAACTCCTACAATGAGCAGTTCTTC
TRBV5-1,-,-,TRBJ2-1,CASSLEPRNEQFF,TGCGCCAGCAGCTTGGAACCGAGGAATGAGCAGTTCTTC
TRBV5-8,few,-,TRBJ1-2,CASSRRRQPSGYTF,TGTGCCAGCAGCCGAAGAAGACAGCCTAGTGGCTACACCTTC
TRBV12-3/TRBV12-4,-,-,TRBJ2-1,CASSLGGSEQFF,TGTGCCAGCAGTTTGGGTGGGAGTGAGCAGTTCTTC
TRBV7-3,-,TRBD1,TRBJ1-2,CASSLNRGGGYTF,TGTGCCAGCAGCTTAAACAGGGGAGGTGGCTACACCTTC
TRBV5-1,-,TRBD1,TRBJ1-1,CASSLARDRVNTEAFF,TGCGCCAGCAGCTTGGCTCGGGACAGGGTGAACACTGAAGCTTTCTTT
TRBV5-1,-,-,TRBJ2-2,CASSLSVNTGELFF,TGCGCCAGCAGCTTGAGCGTTAACACCGGGGAGCTGTTTTTT
TRBV10-3,-,-,TRBJ1-2,CAISEQGRGYTF,TGTGCCATCAGTGAACAGGGAAGGGGCTACACCTTC
TRBV19,once,-,TRBJ1-2,CASSPLRGEANYGYTF,TGTGCCAGTAGCCCTCTCCGGGGGGAGGCTAACTATGGCTACACCTTC
TRBV10-1,-,TRBD2,TRBJ2-7,CASSESRGGALSYEQYF,TGCGCCAGCAGTGAGTCACGGGGGGGGGCACTCTCCTACGAGCAGTACTTC
TRBV7-9,-,-,TRBJ1-1,CASSLGSGRVTTEAFF,TGTGCCAGCAGCTTAGGTAGTGGCAGGGTGACCACTGAAGCTTTCTTT
TRBV29-1,-,-,TRBJ2-6,CSVEGSSGANVLTF,TGCAGCGTTGAAGGGAGCTCTGGGGCCAACGTCCTGACTTTC
TRBV10-3,-,-,TRBJ2-2,CAISESGREMGLPGELFF,TGTGCCATCAGTGAGTCTGGCAGGGAAATGGGACTCCCCGGGGAGCTGTTTTTT
TRBV18,-,-,TRBJ1-5,CASSPLDSGNQPQHF,TGTGCCAGCTCACCTTTAGACAGTGGTAATCAGCCCCAGCATTTT
TRBV6-5,-,-,TRBJ1-1,CASGKRLDTEAFF,TGTGCCAGCGGGAAAAGATTGGACACTGAAGCTTTCTTT
TRBV7-2,-,TRBD1,TRBJ2-7,CASSTTGVPSYEQYF,TGTGCCAGCAGCACCACAGGGGTCCCCTCCTACGAGCAGTACTTC
TRBV14,-,TRBD2,TRBJ2-1,CASSQDGRAVYNEQFF,TGTGCCAGCAGCCAAGATGGGAGGGCCGTATACAATGAGCAGTTCTTC
TRBV2,-,-,TRBJ1-5,CASSFDRPSNQPQHF,TGTGCCAGCAGTTTTGACAGACCAAGCAATCAGCCCCAGCATTTT
TRBV5-8,-,-,TRBJ2-1,CASSLGLVYNEQFF,TGTGCCAGCAGCTTGGGGCTAGTATACAATGAGCAGTTCTTC
TRBV3-1/TRBV3-2,once,-,TRBJ1-5,CASSQGPGEGQPQHF,TGTGCCAGCAGCCAAGGGCCGGGGGAAGGTCAGCCCCAGCATTTT
TRBV7-8,-,-,TRBJ1-3,CASSLTSQSTIYF,TGTGCCAGCAGCTTAACGTCCCAAAGCACCATATATTTT
TRBV27,-,TRBD1,TRBJ1-6,CASRPMKQGAESPLHF,TGTGCCAGCAGACCAATGAAACAGGGGGCAGAATCACCCCTCCACTTT
TRBV18,-,-,TRBJ2-7,CASSRDGESYEQYF,TGTGCCAGCTCACGGGACGGTGAATCCTACGAGCAGTACTTC
TRBV5-1,-,TRBD1,TRBJ1-2,CASSTGQGRFGYTF,TGCGCCAGCAGCACCGGACAGGGAAGATTTGGCTACACCTTC
TRBV6-5,-,-,TRBJ1-3,CASANALDGNTIYF,TGTGCCAGCGCGAATGCCCTCGATGGAAACACCATATATTTT
TRBV5-6,-,-,TRBJ2-1,CASSLVPDYNEQFF,TGTGCCAGCAGCTTGGTTCCAGACTACAATGAGCAGTTCTTC
TRBV5-1,-,TRBD2,TRBJ2-3,CASGIAGSFPSTDTQYF,TGCGCCAGCGGGATAGCGGGCTCGTTTCCTAGCACAGATACGCAGTATTTT
TRBV6-5,-,TRBD1,TRBJ1-2,CASSSRQGNGYGYTF,TGTGCCAGCAGTAGCCGACAGGGGAACGGGTATGGCTACACCTTC
TRBV25-1,-,-,TRBJ1-3,CASSDRGVFAGNTIYF,TGTGCCAGCAGTGACAGGGGCGTGTTTGCTGGAAACACCATATATTTT
TRBV28,-,-,TRBJ2-5,CASSLPGRGETQYF,TGTGCCAGCAGTTTACCAGGTCGGGGAGAGACCCAGTACTTC
TRBV21-1,-,-,TRBJ1-5,CASSKTVQGIDQPQHF,TGTGCCAGCAGCAAAACTGTCCAGGGTATTGATCAGCCCCAGCATTTT
TRBV19,-,TRBD2,TRBJ2-7,CASSAGLAGAYEQYF,TGTGCCAGTAGTGCCGGACTAGCGGGAGCCTACGAGCAGTACTTC
TRBV5-6,-,-,TRBJ1-4,CASSLVGRRNEKLFF,TGTGCCAGCAGCTTGGTTGGGAGGCGTAATGAAAAACTGTTTTTT
TRBV11-3,-,-,TRBJ2-7,CASSLDGGGEQYF,TGTGCCAGCAGCTTAGATGGAGGGGGCGAGCAGTACTTC
TRBV7-8,-,-,TRBJ2-5,CASSPPFRRQETQYF,TGTGCCAGCAGCCCCCCCTTCCGGCGACAAGAGACCCAGTACTTC
TRBV7-9,-,-,TRBJ2-4,CASSSALDIAKNIQYF,TGTGCCAGCAGCTCAGCCCTCGACATAGCCAAAAACATTCAGTACTTC
TRBV15,-,-,TRBJ2-3,CATSRDLLGGTDTQYF,TGTGCCACCAGCAGAGATTTGTTGGGTGGCACAGATACGCAGTATTTT
TRBV5-6,-,-,TRBJ1-6,CASSFAGRDSPLHF,TGTGCCAGCAGCTTCGCAGGGAGGGATTCACCCCTCCACTTT
TRBV7-9,-,-,TRBJ1-1,CASSSSGWQMNTEAFF,TGTGCCAGCAGCTCCAGTGGGTGGCAAATGAACACTGAAGCTTTCTTT
TRBV10-3,-,TRBD1,TRBJ1-2,CAIRGTGKGGYTF,TGTGCCATCAGGGGGACAGGGAAGGGCGGCTACACCTTC
TRBV18,-,-,TRBJ1-3,CASSLEQDSGNTIYF,TGTGCCAGCTCACTCGAACAGGACTCTGGAAACACCATATATTTT
TRBV5-1,-,-,TRBJ1-4,CASSLEINEKLFF,TGCGCCAGCAGCTTGGAGATTAATGAAAAACTGTTTTTT
TRBV18,-,TRBD2,TRBJ2-1,CASSTGLAAYNEQFF,TGTGCCAGCTCAACCGGACTAGCTGCATACAATGAGCAGTTCTTC
TRBV29-1,-,TRBD1,TRBJ1-4,CSVADRGREKLFF,TGCAGCGTAGCAGACAGGGGGCGAGAAAAACTGTTTTTT
TRBV18,-,TRBD1,TRBJ2-7,CASSPPDREYEQYF,TGTGCCAGCTCACCACCGGACAGGGAGTACGAGCAGTACTTC
TRBV5-6,few,TRBD2,TRBJ2-7,CASSLGGGRTYEQYF,TGTGCCAGCAGCTTGGGTGGCGGGAGGACTTACGAGCAGTACTTC
TRBV10-3,-,-,TRBJ1-6,CAIRYEDNSPLHF,TGTGCCATCAGATATGAAGATAATTCACCCCTCCACTTT
TRBV2,-,-,TRBJ1-4,CATSRDWGEKLFF,TGTGCCACCTCTAGGGACTGGGGAGAAAAACTGTTTTTT
TRBV13,once,TRBD2,TRBJ2-1,CASSLGVLAGVNEQFF,TGTGCCAGCAGCTTAGGTGTACTAGCGGGAGTCAATGAGCAGTTCTTC
TRBV28,-,TRBD2,TRBJ2-7,CASNKLASVYEQYF,TGTGCCAGCAATAAACTAGCGAGTGTCTACGAGCAGTACTTC
TRBV7-9,-,-,TRBJ1-5,CASSPPFGDGLGAQHF,TGTGCCAGCAGCCCCCCTTTCGGGGACGGACTCGGGGCCCAGCATTTT
TRBV2,-,-,TRBJ2-5,CASSEGIKETQYF,TGTGCCAGCAGTGAGGGAATTAAGGAGACCCAGTACTTC
TRBV9,-,-,TRBJ2-1,CASSVGTNNNEQFF,TGTGCCAGCAGCGTAGGGACTAATAACAATGAGCAGTTCTTC
TRBV7-9,-,-,TRBJ1-6,CASSPPGGPNSPLHF,TGTGCCAGCAGCCCCCCCGGCGGACCTAATTCACCCCTCCACTTT
TRBV5-1,-,TRBD1,TRBJ1-1,CASSLTQDRSTEAFF,TGCGCCAGCAGCCTGACGCAGGACAGGAGCACTGAAGCTTTCTTT
TRBV6-2/TRBV6-3,-,TRBD2,TRBJ2-1,CASSYLAGGPNEQFF,TGTGCCAGCAGTTATCTAGCGGGAGGGCCCAATGAGCAGTTCTTC
TRBV28,-,-,TRBJ2-7,CASSVWGSFNEQYF,TGTGCCAGCTCGGTTTGGGGGAGTTTTAACGAGCAGTACTTC